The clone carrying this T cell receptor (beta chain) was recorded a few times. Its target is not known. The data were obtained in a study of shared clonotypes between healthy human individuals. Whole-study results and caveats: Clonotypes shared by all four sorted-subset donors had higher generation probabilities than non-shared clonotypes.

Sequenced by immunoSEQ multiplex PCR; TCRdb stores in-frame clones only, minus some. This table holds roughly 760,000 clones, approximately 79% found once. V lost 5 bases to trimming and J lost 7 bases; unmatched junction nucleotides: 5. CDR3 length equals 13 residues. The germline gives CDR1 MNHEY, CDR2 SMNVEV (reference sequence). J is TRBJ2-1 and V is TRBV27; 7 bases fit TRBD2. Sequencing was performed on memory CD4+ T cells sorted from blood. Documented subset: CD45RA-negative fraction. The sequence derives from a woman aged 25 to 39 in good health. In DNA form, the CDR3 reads TGTGCCAGCAGTCAGCGGGGCCCAAATGAGCAGTTCTTC. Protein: CASSQRGPNEQFF.